This note documents a single TCR beta chain sequence. These data come from a study of blood T cell repertoires in COVID-19. Study overall: PBMCs, B-cell-depleted T cells, or T cells were the source of the cDNA or gDNA that made up the material.

In the authors' methods: Reference gene primers were amplified, and this amplification served to estimate nucleated cell counts. Repertoires were generated with immunoSEQ multiplex PCR, while TCRdb's copy carries only in-frame clones and drops some. V and J calls and clone size are those listed in that table; D and trimming were worked out from the DNA. The data show 70,000 to 95,000 clones, 84% seen once. CDR3 length: 15 residues. V lost 4 bases to trimming and J lost 0 bases; unmatched junction nucleotides: 6. In germline, CDR1 is SGHDT, CDR2 YYEEEE. The chain is built from TRBV5-6 and TRBJ1-1; 7 nucleotides align to TRBD1. Sequenced sample: peripheral blood. This clonotype was sampled from a human donor in a cohort sampled during active COVID-19. CDR3 DNA: TGTGCCAGCAGCCCAGCAGGGGGAATGAACACTGAAGCTTTCTTT. Residues: CASSPAGGMNTEAFF.